This T cell receptor (beta chain) was recorded in a study of blood T cell repertoires in COVID-19. Turning to the study itself: There were acute and convalescent COVID-19 samples, and they came from the United States, Italy and Spain. The analysed material was cDNA or gDNA that came from T cells, B-cell-depleted T cells, or PBMCs.

This CDR3 is 13 amino acids long. Trimming took 1 base from V and 5 from J, leaving 6 bases between them. Germline V gives CDR1 SGHVS, CDR2 FNYEAQ. TCRdb keeps only in-frame clones here, not all; method: immunoSEQ multiplex PCR. The data show around 71,000 clones, with just under 85% seen just once and 28% held by the top ten. The chain has TRBV7-6 and TRBJ2-1, with unresolved D. This clonotype was obtained from a man between 70 and 80 years old with acute or convalescent COVID-19. The sequencing sample was made of peripheral blood. CDR3 loop: CASSLDSHNEQFF. CDR3 coding DNA: TGTGCCAGCAGCTTAGACAGTCACAATGAGCAGTTCTTC.